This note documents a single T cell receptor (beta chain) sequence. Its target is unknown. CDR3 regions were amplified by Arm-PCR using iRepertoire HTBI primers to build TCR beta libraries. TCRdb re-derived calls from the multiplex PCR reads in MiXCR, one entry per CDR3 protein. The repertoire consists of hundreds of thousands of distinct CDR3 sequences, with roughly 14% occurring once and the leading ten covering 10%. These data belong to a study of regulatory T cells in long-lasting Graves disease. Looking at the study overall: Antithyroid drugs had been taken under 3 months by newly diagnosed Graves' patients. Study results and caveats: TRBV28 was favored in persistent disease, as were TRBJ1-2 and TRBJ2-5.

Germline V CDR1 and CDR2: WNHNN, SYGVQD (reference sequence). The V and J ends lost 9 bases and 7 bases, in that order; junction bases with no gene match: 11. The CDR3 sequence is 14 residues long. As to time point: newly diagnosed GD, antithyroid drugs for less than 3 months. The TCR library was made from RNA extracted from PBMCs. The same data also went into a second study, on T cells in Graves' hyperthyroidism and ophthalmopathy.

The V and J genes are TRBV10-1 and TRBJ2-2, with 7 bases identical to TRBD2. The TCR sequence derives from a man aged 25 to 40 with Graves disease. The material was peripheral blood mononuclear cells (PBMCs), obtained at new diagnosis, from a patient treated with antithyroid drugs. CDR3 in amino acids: CASREREQSGELFF. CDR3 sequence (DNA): TGCGCCAGTAGAGAGCGGGAACAGAGCGGGGAGCTGTTTTTT.